These 27 T cell receptor beta chains were sequenced from one sample in a study of regulatory T cells in long-lasting Graves disease. Construction of TCR beta libraries relied on iRepertoire HTBI primers and on Arm-PCR targeting CDR3 regions. TCRdb re-called the multiplex PCR reads through MiXCR, storing one row per CDR3 protein. The sample contains hundreds of thousands of distinct CDR3 sequences, 15% to 20% of which appear only once. Documented time point: newly diagnosed GD, antithyroid drugs for less than 3 months. RNA isolated from PBMCs was used to make the TCR library. This same sample was also part of a study on T cells in Graves' hyperthyroidism and ophthalmopathy.

The sample was peripheral blood mononuclear cells (PBMCs), taken at new diagnosis, from a patient treated with antithyroid drugs. Receptors were obtained from a woman in her twenties or thirties with Graves disease.

The rearrangement links TRBV4-1 to TRBJ2-3; unclear D gene. CDR1 and CDR2 from the germline V gene are MGHRA and YSYEKL. The CDR3 extends over 15 amino acids. V was cut by 5 bases and J by 2 bases, with 14 bases left in between. This chain's CDR3 is CASSEAEATTDTQYF. CDR3 DNA sequence: TGCGCCAGCAGCGAAGCAGAAGCCACCACAGATACGCAGTATTTT.

This clonotype has more than one count but fewer than ten. The chain has TRBV27 and TRBJ2-7, with D perhaps TRBD2 (6 bases). V gave up 9 bases and J gave up 5 bases, with 11 bases separating them. CDR1 is MNHEY and CDR2 is SMNVEV in the germline V gene (reference sequence). The CDR3 runs to 11 residues. This CDR3 is CASRGINEQYF. The CDR3 nucleotides read TGTGCCAGTCGGGGGATCAACGAGCAGTACTTC.

The table lists this clonotype with many counts. The chain employs TRBV28 and TRBJ1-1, with TRBD1 as a possible D gene (5 bases). Trimming removed 4 bases from V and 4 bases from J, with 13 bases in between. CDR3 length: 14 residues. Germline loops: CDR1 MDHEN, CDR2 SYDVKM. Written as DNA, the CDR3 is TGTGCCAGCAGTTCCGGGGGGGGAAGCACTGAAGCTTTCTTT. Its translation is CASSSGGGSTEAFF.

This clonotype was counted ten times or more. The chain links TRBV28 to TRBJ2-7; D is perhaps TRBD2 (6 bases). V shed 2 bases and J shed 2 bases, with 13 bases lying between them. The CDR3 has 15 amino acids. The germline V gene has CDR1 MDHEN and CDR2 SYDVKM. The CDR3 loop is CASSLPLGGTYEQYF. CDR3 sequence (DNA): TGTGCCAGCAGTTTACCCCTCGGCGGGACCTACGAGCAGTACTTC.

This clonotype was detected many times. The V gene is TRBV28, the J gene TRBJ2-3; 9 nucleotides align to TRBD2. Germline CDR1 reads MDHEN; CDR2 reads SYDVKM. The CDR3 is 16 amino acids. J lost 2 bases, V lost 6 bases, and 9 bases had no gene match. CDR3 sequence: CASSLTLAGNTDTQYF. The CDR3 DNA reads as TGTGCCAGCAGCCTAACCCTAGCGGGAAACACAGATACGCAGTATTTT.

The sample holds many counts of this clonotype. The chain has TRBV6-2 or TRBV6-3 and TRBJ2-4; 7 bases agree with TRBD1. V was clipped by 4 bases and J by 7 bases; unmatched bases: 4. Germline assignment: CDR1 MNHEY and CDR2 SVGEGT. The length of the CDR3 is 13 residues. The CDR3 loop reads CASSWARGNIQYF. The CDR3 region has the DNA TGTGCCAGCAGTTGGGCCAGGGGGAACATTCAGTACTTC.

V gene TRBV30 combines with J gene TRBJ1-4, with D hard to call. CDR1 is GTSNPN and CDR2 is SVGIG in the germline V gene (reference sequence). This CDR3 comprises 14 residues. The V and J ends lost 2 bases and 3 bases respectively, with 10 bases between them. Here the CDR3 reads CAWSPVWANEKLFF. The CDR3 coding sequence is TGTGCCTGGAGTCCGGTTTGGGCTAATGAAAAACTGTTTTTT. The full variable domain, rest sourced from reference TRBV30 and TRBJ1-4, is SQTIHQWPATLVQPVGSPLSLECTVEGTSNPNLYWYRQAAGRGLQLLFYSVGIGQISSEVPQNLSASRPQDRQFILSSKKLLLSDSGFYLCAWSPVWANEKLFFGSGTQLSVL.

This clonotype has just a few counts. V gene TRBV19 combines with J gene TRBJ2-5, with D perhaps TRBD2 (6 bases). Trimming left V 3 bases short and J 4 bases short, with 18 bases between. The CDR3 is 16 amino acids. CDR1 is LNHDA and CDR2 is SQIVND in the germline V gene (reference sequence). CDR3 residues: CASSMVPAFSGETQYF. For the CDR3, the DNA is TGTGCCAGTAGTATGGTACCCGCCTTTAGCGGAGAGACCCAGTACTTC. The complete variable domain, with remaining parts taken from reference TRBV19 and TRBJ2-5, reads DGGITQSPKYLFRKEGQNVTLSCEQNLNHDAMYWYRQDPGQGLRLIYYSQIVNDFQKGDIAEGYSVSREKKESFPLTVTSAQKNPTAFYLCASSMVPAFSGETQYFGPGTRLLVL.

Only a few counts were recorded for this clonotype. J is TRBJ2-1 and V is TRBV29-1, with a weak D call TRBD2 (6 bases). This CDR3 has 14 amino acids. V dropped 4 bases and J dropped 5 bases, with 15 bases sitting between them. CDR1 SQVTM and CDR2 ANQGSEA come from the germline V gene. CDR3 amino acids: CSVVDGRGNNEQFF. CDR3 sequence (DNA): TGCAGCGTTGTTGACGGGAGAGGCAACAATGAGCAGTTCTTC.

This clonotype came up a few times. This chain joins TRBV6-2 or TRBV6-3 and TRBJ2-2, with D hard to call. The germline V gene encodes CDR1 MNHEY and CDR2 SVGEGT. The CDR3 totals 12 residues. V shed 7 bases and J shed 6 bases, with 9 bases lying between them. DNA for the CDR3: TGTGCCAGCACCAAGCGCCCCGGGGAGCTGTTTTTT. Residues: CASTKRPGELFF.

This clonotype was observed many times. The chain couples TRBV7-2 to TRBJ2-7; D remains ambiguous. Trimming cost V 2 bases and J 7 bases, with 18 bases left between them. The germline CDR1 and CDR2 sequences are SGHTA and FQGNSA. This CDR3 has 15 amino acids. The CDR3 loop is CASSLTTLTPREQYF. CDR3 in DNA: TGTGCCAGCAGCTTAACCACTCTCACACCGAGGGAGCAGTACTTC.

This clonotype was picked up a small number of times. The chain links TRBV19 to TRBJ2-2, with 7 bases aligning to TRBD1. CDR3 size: 14 residues. The germline V gene encodes CDR1 LNHDA and CDR2 SQIVND (reference sequence). After removal of 10 bases from V and 7 bases from J, the junction contained 12 bases not matched to a gene. The CDR3 spells CATHPDRAVGELFF. In nucleotides, the CDR3 is TGTGCCACTCACCCTGACAGGGCGGTCGGGGAGCTGTTTTTT. Full variable domain (remainder filled in from reference TRBV19 and TRBJ2-2): DGGITQSPKYLFRKEGQNVTLSCEQNLNHDAMYWYRQDPGQGLRLIYYSQIVNDFQKGDIAEGYSVSREKKESFPLTVTSAQKNPTAFYLCATHPDRAVGELFFGEGSRLTVL.

This clonotype was counted ten times or more. This chain uses TRBV28 with TRBJ1-3; D perhaps matches TRBD1 (5 bases). Trimming pared 3 bases from V and 8 bases from J, leaving 17 bases between. From germline, CDR1 is MDHEN and CDR2 SYDVKM. The CDR3 has 15 amino acids. The CDR3 sequence: CASSFVSGGVDTIYF. The CDR3 bases are TGTGCCAGCAGTTTCGTGTCGGGGGGGGTCGACACCATATATTTT.

This clonotype was seen at least ten times. The rearrangement links TRBV7-9 to TRBJ2-7; D is ambiguous. The germline CDR1 and CDR2 sequences are SEHNR and FQNEAQ (reference sequence). This CDR3 has 16 residues. Trimming left V 0 bases short and J 5 bases short, with 17 bases between. CDR3 protein: CASSLALAGARHEQYF. The CDR3 DNA follows: TGTGCCAGCAGCTTAGCGTTGGCAGGTGCTAGGCACGAGCAGTACTTC.

Only a few counts were recorded for this clonotype. This rearrangement joins TRBV20-1 to TRBJ1-5; 11 nucleotides match TRBD1. Germline V gives CDR1 DFQATT, CDR2 SNEGSKA (reference sequence). V dropped 5 bases and J dropped 2; count of bases not matched to a gene: 5. This CDR3 spans 15 amino acids. CDR3 amino acids: CSAPDRGHRNQPQHF. The CDR3 coding sequence is TGCAGTGCTCCGGACAGGGGGCATCGCAATCAGCCCCAGCATTTT.

This clonotype was detected many times. The genes are TRBV30 and TRBJ1-2; the D is unclear. This CDR3 is 11 amino acids long. Trimming removed 0 bases from V and 7 bases from J, with 6 bases in between. The germline V gene encodes CDR1 GTSNPN and CDR2 SVGIG (reference sequence). For the CDR3, the DNA is TGTGCCTGGAGTGTACGCCGTGGCTACACCTTC. Amino acid sequence: CAWSVRRGYTF.

This clonotype showed up many times. V gene TRBV5-1 combines with J gene TRBJ1-1, with 8 positions matching TRBD1. CDR1 and CDR2 (germline): SGHRS, YFSETQ. The CDR3 has 14 residues. J lost 6 bases, V lost 3 bases, and 7 bases had no gene match. In nucleotides, the CDR3 is TGCGCCAGCAGCTCAACAGGGGGTATCCCTGAAGCTTTCTTT. Translating it yields CASSSTGGIPEAFF.

As concerns this clonotype: Its ends do not fully match the called genes, so a read error is possible. V usage is TRBV12-3 or TRBV12-4 and J usage is TRBJ1-1; possibly TRBD1 for D (5 bases). This CDR3 is 13 amino acids long. The CDR3 DNA sequence: TGTACCAGCAGTAGAGACAGGAACACTGAAGCTTTCTTT. It is translated as CTSSRDRNTEAFF.

CDR3: CASSLEIGQGANSPLHF. The CDR3, as DNA: TGTGCCAGCAGCTTAGAGATCGGACAGGGGGCTAATTCACCCCTCCACTTT. The genes are TRBV13 and TRBJ1-6, with 11 bases lining up with TRBD1. CDR1 and CDR2 (germline): PRHDT, FYEKMQ (reference sequence). J gave up 6 bases and V 1 base, and 5 bases lay outside the gene matches. CDR3 size: 17 residues.

This clonotype showed up many times. The genes are TRBV20-1 and TRBJ1-1; D gene uncertain. Germline V gene sequence: CDR1 DFQATT, CDR2 SNEGSKA (reference sequence). The CDR3 sequence is 12 residues long. Deletions cut 8 bases from V and 4 bases from J, with 14 bases between. The CDR3 region is CSTEGRFTEAFF. Here the CDR3 DNA reads TGCAGTACCGAGGGAAGGTTCACTGAAGCTTTCTTT.

The CDR3: CASSRIPTRGLDTQYF. The CDR3 nucleotides read TGTGCCAGCAGCCGTATCCCGACCAGGGGCTTGGATACGCAGTATTTT. The chain recombines TRBV7-3 with TRBJ2-3; TRBD1 is a possible D gene (6 bases). CDR3 length: 16 residues. V was shortened by 5 bases and J by 6 bases, with 21 bases between the two germline ends. CDR1 is SGHTA, CDR2 FQGTGA, per germline.

This clonotype was seen many times. CDR3 sequence: CSARGGLADNEQFF. The CDR3, as DNA: TGCAGTGCTAGAGGGGGACTAGCGGACAATGAGCAGTTCTTC. The chain recombines TRBV20-1 with TRBJ2-1, with 11 bases that match TRBD2. With 1 base clipped from V and 5 bases from J, the junction kept 1 base outside the gene matches. CDR1 and CDR2 from the germline V gene are DFQATT and SNEGSKA (reference sequence). This CDR3 spans 14 amino acids.

CDR3 nucleotides: TGTGCCAGCAGCTTTCCAGACTGGGCTAATGAGCAGTTCTTC. Protein sequence: CASSFPDWANEQFF. The chain links TRBV11-2 to TRBJ2-1; no definite D call. The CDR3 has 14 residues. Germline V gene lookup returns CDR1 SGHAT and CDR2 FQNNGV. The germline V and J ends were trimmed by 3 bases and 7 bases, with 13 bases remaining between them. Using reference TRBV11-2 and TRBJ2-1 for the parts outside the CDR3, the full variable domain is EAGVAQSPRYKIIEKRQSVAFWCNPISGHATLYWYQQILGQGPKLLIQFQNNGVVDDSQLPKDRFSAERLKGVDSTLKIQPAKLEDSAVYLCASSFPDWANEQFFGPGTRLTVL.

At least ten counts were recorded for this clonotype. The chain employs TRBV2 and TRBJ1-1; weak D call: TRBD1 (6 bases). This CDR3 is built from 12 residues. The ends were cut back, 8 bases at V and 5 bases at J, with 12 bases in the middle. Per germline, CDR1 SNHLY and CDR2 FYNNEI. CDR3 DNA sequence: TGTGCCAGCCAGGAAGGGGGAACTGAAGCTTTCTTT. Translating it yields CASQEGGTEAFF.

The chain combines TRBV19 with TRBJ1-1; a possible D gene is TRBD1 (6 bases). Between the trimmed V and J ends, which lost 6 bases and 1 base, there was a span of 15 bases. Germline CDR1 LNHDA, CDR2 SQIVND (reference sequence). The CDR3 is made up of 15 amino acids. The CDR3 DNA reads as TGTGCCAGTAGGTCACAGGGACGTGAGAACACTGAAGCTTTCTTT. The encoded protein is CASRSQGRENTEAFF. The complete variable domain, with remaining parts taken from reference TRBV19 and TRBJ1-1, reads DGGITQSPKYLFRKEGQNVTLSCEQNLNHDAMYWYRQDPGQGLRLIYYSQIVNDFQKGDIAEGYSVSREKKESFPLTVTSAQKNPTAFYLCASRSQGRENTEAFFGQGTRLTVV.

There are a few counts of this clonotype. The chain combines TRBV30 with TRBJ1-1, with 7 bases aligning to TRBD1. The CDR3 loop spans 13 amino acids. Germline CDR1 is GTSNPN and CDR2 is SVGIG (reference sequence). V was clipped by 3 bases and J by 5 bases; unmatched bases: 6. The CDR3 sequence is CAWRRQGRTEAFF. The CDR3 bases are TGTGCCTGGAGGCGACAGGGAAGAACTGAAGCTTTCTTT. Full variable domain (rest looked up from reference TRBV30 and TRBJ1-1): SQTIHQWPATLVQPVGSPLSLECTVEGTSNPNLYWYRQAAGRGLQLLFYSVGIGQISSEVPQNLSASRPQDRQFILSSKKLLLSDSGFYLCAWRRQGRTEAFFGQGTRLTVV.

Remarks on this clonotype: This may be a read error: a much more frequent sequence differs by one nucleotide. The gene calls are TRBV6-1 and TRBJ1-2; TRBD1 matches 8 bases. V lost 11 bases to trimming and J lost 1 base; unmatched junction nucleotides: 12. This CDR3 has 15 residues. Germline-derived CDR1 and CDR2 are MNHNS and SASEGT. In DNA, the CDR3 is TGTGCCGGCACTAGGGACAGGTCATTTAACTATGGCTACACCTTC. Translated: CAGTRDRSFNYGYTF.